The 10 T cell receptor beta chains reported below all come from one sample, sequenced in a study of technical replicates of blood from a handful of donors (dated by TCRdb to about 2017). The receptor library was made with the immunoSEQ multiplex PCR assay. TCRdb's version of the immuneACCESS table is confined to in-frame rearrangements and falls short of the full clone set. An unresolved V gene accounts for under half of the shortfall where checked; the remainder is of unknown origin. The sample contains about 100,000 clones, around 96% of them found a single time. The ten largest clones represent roughly 0.26% of the sample. Sequencing input: T cells isolated from PBMCs. Source of these receptors: a human donor in good health.

The chain is built from TRBV19 and TRBJ2-1; TRBD2 matches at 7 bases. From germline, CDR1 is LNHDA and CDR2 SQIVND (reference sequence). Unmatched junction bases numbered 16, after V lost 5 bases and J lost 6 bases. The CDR3 loop spans 17 amino acids. CDR3 amino acids: CASSLGPWERGVNEQFF. The CDR3 DNA sequence: TGTGCCAGTAGTTTGGGGCCATGGGAGCGGGGAGTCAATGAGCAGTTCTTC. Full variable domain (remainder filled in from reference TRBV19 and TRBJ2-1): DGGITQSPKYLFRKEGQNVTLSCEQNLNHDAMYWYRQDPGQGLRLIYYSQIVNDFQKGDIAEGYSVSREKKESFPLTVTSAQKNPTAFYLCASSLGPWERGVNEQFFGPGTRLTVL.

The rearrangement joins TRBV6-1 to TRBJ1-1; tentatively, D is TRBD1 (5 bases). There are 13 residues in the CDR3. The germline V gene encodes CDR1 MNHNS and CDR2 SASEGT. V was pared by 2 bases and J by 11 bases, with 15 bases between. CDR3 amino acids: CASSERGGRVAFF. The DNA for the CDR3 is TGTGCCAGCAGTGAAAGGGGAGGCCGGGTGGCTTTCTTT.

The CDR3 DNA follows: TGTGCCAGCAGCCGACAGGGCTACGAGCAGTACTTC. Encoded protein: CASSRQGYEQYF. The J gene is TRBJ2-7, the V gene TRBV7-2, with 7 bases identical to TRBD1. The ends lost 5 bases at V and 3 bases at J; junction bases unmatched: 1. The CDR3 is 12 residues long. CDR1 and CDR2 from the germline V gene are SGHTA and FQGNSA.

The genes are TRBV2 and TRBJ1-1; D unresolved. With 9 bases removed from V and 5 bases from J, the gap between germline ends came to 10 bases. Germline loops: CDR1 SNHLY, CDR2 FYNNEI. This CDR3 spans 11 amino acids. CDR3: CASGFRTEAFF. CDR3 in DNA: TGTGCCAGTGGTTTTCGGACTGAAGCTTTCTTT.

The V gene is TRBV30, the J gene TRBJ1-5; D gene ambiguous. Germline loops: CDR1 GTSNPN, CDR2 SVGIG (reference sequence). This CDR3 comprises 14 residues. V was clipped by 2 bases and J by 1 base, with 9 bases between them. This CDR3 is CAWSTGKSNQPQHF. The CDR3, as DNA: TGTGCCTGGAGTACGGGGAAGAGCAATCAGCCCCAGCATTTT.

The chain combines TRBV5-1 with TRBJ2-1; 9 positions agree with TRBD1. Trimming cost V 0 bases and J 6 bases; bases outside gene matches: 4. CDR3 length: 15 amino acids. CDR1 and CDR2 from the germline V gene are SGHRS and YFSETQ. The CDR3: CASSLGQGGSNEQFF. CDR3 in DNA: TGCGCCAGCAGCTTGGGACAGGGGGGAAGCAATGAGCAGTTCTTC.

The chain is built from TRBV5-1 and TRBJ2-3; 9 bases line up with TRBD2. Germline CDR1 SGHRS, CDR2 YFSETQ. Trimming removed 0 bases from V and 0 bases from J; junction bases left unmatched: 5. The CDR3 runs 17 residues. For the CDR3, the DNA is TGCGCCAGCAGCTTGGTGTCTAGCGGGACTAGCACAGATACGCAGTATTTT. It specifies CASSLVSSGTSTDTQYF.

This clone has more than one count but fewer than ten. This sequence joins TRBV29-1 and TRBJ2-1; weak D call: TRBD1 (5 bases). CDR1 and CDR2 from the germline V gene are SQVTM and ANQGSEA. The CDR3 is 16 amino acids. The ends were cut back, 0 bases at V and 9 bases at J, with 21 bases in the middle. The CDR3 DNA reads as TGCAGCGTTGAAGATCTTCATGGGGCTTGGGGCGCTGAGCAGTTCTTC. It codes for CSVEDLHGAWGAEQFF.

J is TRBJ2-6 and V is TRBV6-5; a possible D gene is TRBD1 (6 bases). V gave up 6 bases and J gave up 2 bases, with 11 bases separating them. CDR1 MNHEY and CDR2 SVGAGI come from the germline V gene. The CDR3 covers 15 residues. CDR3 sequence (DNA): TGTGCCAGCAGCCCCGGGACAACTGGGGCCAACGTCCTGACTTTC. Encoded protein: CASSPGTTGANVLTF.

The count of this clone is one. The chain recombines TRBV19 with TRBJ1-1; no clear D. CDR1 is LNHDA, CDR2 SQIVND, per germline (reference sequence). The length of the CDR3 is 12 residues. The ends were cut back, 7 bases at V and 1 base at J, with 7 bases in the middle. The chain's CDR3 is CASKTGNTEAFF. In DNA, the CDR3 is TGTGCCAGTAAAACGGGGAACACTGAAGCTTTCTTT. The full variable domain, with the rest looked up from reference TRBV19 and TRBJ1-1, is DGGITQSPKYLFRKEGQNVTLSCEQNLNHDAMYWYRQDPGQGLRLIYYSQIVNDFQKGDIAEGYSVSREKKESFPLTVTSAQKNPTAFYLCASKTGNTEAFFGQGTRLTVV.